Sequencing of this T cell receptor (beta chain) was carried out in a study of regulatory T cells in long-lasting Graves disease. The authors built TCR beta libraries using iRepertoire HTBI primers and Arm-PCR of CDR3 regions. MiXCR was run by TCRdb on the multiplex PCR reads, yielding one entry per CDR3 protein. The profile shows about 290,000 distinct CDR3 sequences, around 20% of them singletons. Findings and caveats of the study: Persistent disease exhibited a predilection for TRBV28, TRBJ1-2 and TRBJ2-5.

As for time point: persistent/refractory GD, antithyroid drugs over 5 years with positive TRAb. RNA isolated from PBMCs was used to make the TCR library. EDTA tubes received approximately 9 milliliters of collected peripheral blood. Trimming took 7 bases from V and 10 from J, leaving 7 bases between them. This CDR3 spans 10 amino acids. Per germline, CDR1 LNHNV and CDR2 YYDKDF (reference sequence). This clonotype was observed at least ten times. Its antigen is undetermined. The sequence came from a female donor with Graves disease. The chain joins TRBV15 to TRBJ1-4; D not certain. Material: peripheral blood mononuclear cells (PBMCs), obtained when the disease was refractory, from a patient treated with antithyroid drugs. In DNA form, the CDR3 reads TGTGCCACCATCCTAGGAAAACTGTTTTTT. Its translation: CATILGKLFF.